A single sample gave rise to the 25 T cell receptor beta chains below, sequenced in a study of CD8+ T cells in alopecia areata. Treatment specified: oral pan-JAK inhibitor, 5-10 mg twice daily. Collection of lesional scalp punch biopsies and peripheral blood was performed in alopecia areata patients. Once RNA had been extracted, it was reverse transcribed into cDNA to act as the sequencing template. Clones were sequenced by immunoSEQ multiplex PCR, and TCRdb holds only the in-frame ones, with some missing. In the table there are 15,000 to 20,000 clones, around 60% of which are singletons. Specimen: skin, collected at week 4, from a patient treated with tofacitinib. Receptors originate from a human donor with alopecia areata.

V and J are TRBV28 and TRBJ1-1, with unresolved D. Trimming took off 3 bases at V and 1 base at J, with 27 bases between the two ends. From germline, CDR1 is MDHEN and CDR2 SYDVKM. This CDR3 has 20 amino acids. The CDR3 region is CASSFNPNFIGRLENTEAFF. CDR3 DNA sequence: TGTGCCAGCAGTTTTAACCCGAACTTTATCGGCAGGCTGGAGAACACTGAAGCTTTCTTT.

This clone has just a few counts. This chain links TRBV5-1 with TRBJ1-1; D remains ambiguous. V lost 7 bases, J lost 1 base, and 8 bases lay in between. The CDR3 sequence is 12 residues long. Germline values: CDR1 SGHRS, CDR2 YFSETQ. Written as DNA, the CDR3 is TGCGCCAGCCGACTAGAGAACACTGAAGCTTTCTTT. This sequence encodes CASRLENTEAFF.

The chain links TRBV28 to TRBJ2-1; D possibly uses TRBD1 or TRBD2 (6 bases each). V was shortened by 1 base and J by 12 bases, with 16 bases between the two germline ends. This CDR3 has 14 amino acids. Germline CDR1 and CDR2: MDHEN and SYDVKM. CDR3 residues: CASSLYGVQGGQFF. As DNA, the CDR3 is TGTGCCAGCAGTTTATATGGGGTACAGGGAGGGCAGTTCTTC.

The V and J genes are TRBV5-1 and TRBJ2-3; no firm D call. Germline CDR1 is SGHRS and CDR2 is YFSETQ. V lost 4 bases to trimming and J lost 6 bases, with 12 bases between them. This CDR3 has 13 residues. The CDR3 is CASSPDGWDTQYF. CDR3 DNA sequence: TGCGCCAGCAGCCCAGACGGGTGGGATACGCAGTATTTT.

This chain connects TRBV6-6 to TRBJ1-1, with 7 positions matching TRBD1. Germline loops: CDR1 MNHNY, CDR2 SVGAGI (reference sequence). This CDR3 has 13 residues. V was clipped by 6 bases and J by 6 bases; unmatched bases: 7. CDR3 bases: TGTGCCAGCAGCCGTGACAGGGCCGCTGAAGCTTTCTTT. Translated: CASSRDRAAEAFF.

V usage is TRBV5-4 and J usage is TRBJ1-2, with D perhaps TRBD1 (6 bases). This CDR3 contains 13 residues. Trimming took off 0 bases at V and 10 bases at J, with 13 bases between the two ends. CDR1 is SGHNT and CDR2 is YYREEE in the germline V gene (reference sequence). In DNA, the CDR3 is TGTGCCAGCAGCTTGGACAGGGTCGGAGACTACACCTTC. Translated, it gives CASSLDRVGDYTF.

V gene TRBV2 combines with J gene TRBJ1-4; 7 nucleotides agree with TRBD1. Per the germline V gene, CDR1 is SNHLY and CDR2 is FYNNEI. Unmatched junction bases numbered 10, after V lost 3 bases and J lost 3 bases. The CDR3 covers 17 residues. As DNA, the CDR3 is TGTGCCAGCAGTGACCTTGACAGGGTAGCGTCTAATGAAAAACTGTTTTTT. This gives the protein CASSDLDRVASNEKLFF.

The chain employs TRBV19 and TRBJ1-1; D is uncertain. Germline CDR1 is LNHDA and CDR2 is SQIVND (reference sequence). Deletions cut 7 bases from V and 3 bases from J, with 9 bases between. The CDR3 spans 12 residues. The CDR3 loop is CASKRPYTEAFF. CDR3 DNA sequence: TGTGCCAGTAAACGGCCTTACACTGAAGCTTTCTTT.

This clone was counted a few times. J is TRBJ2-7 and V is TRBV2; no clear D. The CDR3 length is 11 residues. Trimming took off 7 bases at V and 3 bases at J, with 7 bases between the two ends. Germline V gives CDR1 SNHLY, CDR2 FYNNEI. CDR3 sequence (DNA): TGTGCCAGCATCGCCGGCTACGAGCAGTACTTC. Residues: CASIAGYEQYF.

This clone was counted between two and nine times. The rearrangement joins TRBV9 to TRBJ2-3, with D unclear. This CDR3 comprises 14 residues. From germline, CDR1 is SGDLS and CDR2 YYNGEE. The V end lost 5 bases, the J end lost 4 bases, and 14 bases lay between the germline ends. The CDR3 here is CASRAGPLADTQYF. CDR3 sequence (DNA): TGTGCCAGCAGGGCCGGGCCCCTTGCAGATACGCAGTATTTT.

A single count supports this clone. The J gene is TRBJ1-5, the V gene TRBV4-1; TRBD1 agrees at 7 bases. This CDR3 comprises 15 residues. Germline V gene sequence: CDR1 MGHRA, CDR2 YSYEKL. Trimming at V came to 1 base and at J to 3 bases, leaving 3 bases not matched to a gene. The CDR3 nucleotides are TGCGCCAGCAGCCAAGGACAGGGAACCAATCAGCCCCAGCATTTT. Its translation is CASSQGQGTNQPQHF.

V is TRBV11-2 and J is TRBJ2-5, with D perhaps being TRBD1 or TRBD2 (5 bases each). Trimming removed 4 bases at V and 3 bases at J, with 18 bases between. The germline CDR1 and CDR2 sequences are SGHAT and FQNNGV. This CDR3 has 16 amino acids. CDR3: CASSSPSWDVEETQYF. The CDR3 DNA sequence: TGTGCCAGCAGCTCGCCCTCCTGGGACGTTGAAGAGACCCAGTACTTC.

This sequence joins TRBV28 and TRBJ2-1, with 11 bases lining up with TRBD1. In germline, CDR1 is MDHEN, CDR2 SYDVKM. The CDR3 is 15 residues long. Germline trimming cut 2 bases from V and 7 bases from J; bases unmatched to any gene: 4. The CDR3 nucleotides read TGTGCCAGCAGTTTACTGGGACAGGGGGGTAATGAGCAGTTCTTC. Its translation is CASSLLGQGGNEQFF.

This clone appeared a few times. This chain links TRBV7-9 with TRBJ2-3, with 12 positions matching TRBD2. The V segment lost 8 bases and the J segment 3 bases; nucleotides outside the gene matches: 6. The germline V gene encodes CDR1 SEHNR and CDR2 FQNEAQ (reference sequence). CDR3 size: 15 residues. CDR3: CASGTLAGGTDTQYF. The CDR3 bases are TGTGCCAGCGGCACACTAGCGGGGGGTACAGATACGCAGTATTTT.

V and J are TRBV9 and TRBJ2-1; 9 nucleotides line up with TRBD2. The CDR3 length is 16 residues. CDR1 and CDR2 (germline): SGDLS, YYNGEE. With 4 bases clipped from V and 6 bases from J, the junction kept 11 bases outside the gene matches. CDR3 residues: CASSLRPTSGINEQFF. CDR3 nucleotide sequence: TGTGCCAGCAGCCTAAGGCCGACTAGCGGCATCAATGAGCAGTTCTTC.

This clone was found a few times. J is TRBJ1-2 and V is TRBV30, with D hard to call. CDR1 and CDR2 from the germline V gene are GTSNPN and SVGIG (reference sequence). CDR3 length: 13 residues. With 3 bases removed from V and 0 bases from J, the gap between germline ends came to 8 bases. CDR3 sequence reads: CAWRRGTNYGYTF. The CDR3, as DNA: TGTGCCTGGAGGAGAGGAACTAACTATGGCTACACCTTC.

This clone was found once. The rearrangement uses TRBV5-5 and TRBJ1-2, with no clear D. V gave up 4 bases and J gave up 4 bases, with 14 bases separating them. CDR1 and CDR2 from the germline V gene are SGHKS and YYEKEE (reference sequence). The CDR3 length is 14 residues. The CDR3, as DNA: TGTGCCAGCAGCAGGGTCGGACTCCCCTATGGCTACACCTTC. This sequence encodes CASSRVGLPYGYTF.

The V call is TRBV11-2, the J call TRBJ2-3; 11 bases fit TRBD1. V was clipped by 6 bases and J by 1 base; unmatched bases: 3. This CDR3 spans 15 amino acids. CDR1 is SGHAT, CDR2 FQNNGV, per germline. The CDR3 is CASRDRGLGTDTQYF. The CDR3 DNA reads TGTGCCAGCAGGGACAGGGGGCTAGGCACAGATACGCAGTATTTT.

This clone was seen a few times. V usage is TRBV29-1 and J usage is TRBJ1-1; D might be TRBD1 (6 bases). Germline CDR1 reads SQVTM; CDR2 reads ANQGSEA. V lost 4 bases and J 5 bases, leaving 14 bases between the germline ends. The CDR3 runs to 13 residues. CDR3 amino acids: CSVGMGGATEAFF. CDR3 in DNA: TGCAGCGTTGGGATGGGGGGGGCGACTGAAGCTTTCTTT.

The chain couples TRBV5-8 to TRBJ1-1; D is uncertain. Germline V lookup: CDR1 SGHTS, CDR2 YDEGEE. The CDR3 is made up of 15 amino acids. The V end lost 3 bases, the J end lost 0 bases, and 12 bases lay between the germline ends. The CDR3 nucleotides read TGTGCCAGCAGCTCGACCGGACGGCTGAACACTGAAGCTTTCTTT. It is translated as CASSSTGRLNTEAFF. Variable domain in full (rest from reference TRBV5-8 and TRBJ1-1): EAGVTQSPTHLIKTRGQQATLRCSPISGHTSVYWYQQALGLGLQFLLWYDEGEERNRGNFPPRFSGRQFPNYSSELNVNALELEDSALYLCASSSTGRLNTEAFFGQGTRLTVV.

A single count supports this clone. This rearrangement joins TRBV7-2 to TRBJ2-7, with TRBD2 matching 14 bases. Germline CDR1 and CDR2: SGHTA and FQGNSA. The CDR3 sequence is 16 residues long. The V segment lost 4 bases and the J segment 4 bases; nucleotides outside the gene matches: 6. The CDR3 bases are TGTGCCAGCAGCTCCCAGACTAGCGGGGGGGTGTACGAGCAGTACTTC. This translates into CASSSQTSGGVYEQYF.

This clone was recorded once. This rearrangement joins TRBV27 to TRBJ2-1; 15 nucleotides align to TRBD2. Per germline, CDR1 MNHEY and CDR2 SMNVEV (reference sequence). The CDR3 has 18 residues. V gave up 3 bases and J gave up 9 bases; unmatched junction bases: 12. The CDR3: CASSFRRTSGGANPEQFF. CDR3 bases: TGTGCCAGCAGTTTCCGTAGGACTAGCGGGGGGGCCAATCCTGAGCAGTTCTTC.

The CDR3 sequence: CSVVEGSYNEQFF. The CDR3 DNA follows: TGCAGCGTTGTTGAGGGGTCCTACAATGAGCAGTTCTTC. This rearrangement joins TRBV29-1 to TRBJ2-1; D tentatively reads TRBD1 or TRBD2 (5 bases each). Germline CDR1 reads SQVTM; CDR2 reads ANQGSEA. Trimming removed 4 bases from V and 1 base from J, with 8 bases in between. The CDR3 runs 13 residues.

A single count supports this clone. V and J are TRBV2 and TRBJ1-2; 9 nucleotides match TRBD1. Trimming removed 2 bases from V and 8 bases from J; junction bases left unmatched: 6. The CDR3 is 14 residues long. Germline-derived CDR1 and CDR2 are SNHLY and FYNNEI. CDR3 sequence (DNA): TGTGCCAGCAGTGAACACAGGGGGCCTCGAGGCTACACCTTC. It yields the protein CASSEHRGPRGYTF.

The chain joins TRBV28 to TRBJ1-5, with TRBD1 matching over 10 bases. The CDR3 has 17 residues. After removal of 6 bases from V and 0 bases from J, the junction contained 8 bases not matched to a gene. Germline loops: CDR1 MDHEN, CDR2 SYDVKM. This chain's CDR3 is CASRIPGQGFSNQPQHF. DNA for the CDR3: TGTGCCAGCAGAATCCCGGGACAGGGGTTTAGCAATCAGCCCCAGCATTTT.